The following is a T cell receptor (beta chain) sequence with its context. Its antigen remains unknown. The sample belongs to a study of regulatory dendritic cells for organ transplantation. The method was immunoSEQ multiplex PCR; TCRdb's version includes in-frame clones alone and lacks a portion of them. Among some 40,000 clones listed, just over 90% were seen once. CDR3 length: 11 residues. CDR1 and CDR2 (germline): SGDLS, YYNGEE. Deletions cut 5 bases from V and 4 bases from J, with 6 bases between. Study-level results: Of resting T cell subsets, memory CD8+ had the most alloreactive clonotypes.

The clonotype was recovered from a human donor in good health. Material for sequencing was naive CD8+ T cells from blood. Subset noted: CD45RA+ naive T cells. The chain uses TRBV9 and TRBJ1-1; D is unresolved. CDR3 loop: CASRKGTEAFF. CDR3 DNA: TGTGCCAGCAGGAAGGGCACTGAAGCTTTCTTT.